A selection of T cell receptor beta chains follows, all from one sample in a study of identical twins. TCRdb processed the 5' RACE reads anew with MiXCR; each CDR3 protein has one entry. The table lists hundreds of thousands of distinct CDR3 sequences, around 6% of them singletons. Sequencing was performed on naive T cells sorted from blood. The receptor source for this set is a man aged 18 to 29 in good health. CDR3s include the opening cysteine and the closing phenylalanine or tryptophan. D genes are given only for firm matches. Part of the rows lack a size; the others show once, few, many or a class for expanded clones.

many | NA | TRBJ2-7 | TRBV6-2/TRBV6-3 | CASSPGPLYEQYF | TGTGCCAGCAGTCCGGGCCCCCTCTACGAGCAGTACTTC
NA | TRBD2 | TRBJ2-2 | TRBV2 | CASSEFPRGRRDTGELFF | TGTGCCAGCAGTGAGTTCCCCCGCGGGAGGCGTGACACCGGGGAGCTGTTTTTT
few | NA | TRBJ2-3 | TRBV18 | CASAPLGYTDTQYF | TGTGCCAGCGCCCCGTTGGGGTACACAGATACGCAGTATTTT
NA | NA | TRBJ2-3 | TRBV4-3 | CASSRTITDTQYF | TGCGCCAGCAGCCGTACAATCACAGATACGCAGTATTTT
NA | NA | TRBJ2-1 | TRBV7-6 | CASSSERGRGLPEQFF | TGTGCCAGCAGCTCCGAACGGGGCAGGGGCCTACCTGAGCAGTTCTTC
many | TRBD2 | TRBJ2-2 | TRBV5-1 | CASTSGRTNTGELFF | TGCGCCAGCACTAGCGGGAGGACGAACACCGGGGAGCTGTTTTTT
many | TRBD2 | TRBJ2-3 | TRBV4-2 | CASSQVHGRAESDTQYF | TGTGCCAGCAGCCAAGTGCACGGGAGGGCCGAGTCAGATACGCAGTATTTT
many | NA | TRBJ2-1 | TRBV5-1 | CASSWGGNSYNEQFF | TGCGCCAGCAGCTGGGGCGGGAACTCCTACAATGAGCAGTTCTTC
few | NA | TRBJ2-1 | TRBV5-1 | CASSLVPGYNEQFF | TGCGCCAGCAGCTTGGTTCCGGGGTACAATGAGCAGTTCTTC
few | NA | TRBJ2-1 | TRBV20-1 | CSASRDLDNEQFF | TGCAGTGCTAGCAGGGATCTGGACAATGAGCAGTTCTTC
NA | NA | TRBJ2-5 | TRBV3-1 | CASRPENQETQYF | TGTGCCAGCAGACCGGAAAACCAAGAGACCCAGTACTTC
NA | NA | TRBJ2-1 | TRBV12-3/TRBV12-4 | CASSLALGPQETQFF | TGTGCCAGCAGTTTAGCGCTAGGGCCACAAGAGACCCAGTTCTTC
many | TRBD1 | TRBJ2-5 | TRBV20-1 | CSASSRQGMEETQYF | TGCAGTGCCAGTTCCCGACAGGGGATGGAAGAGACCCAGTACTTC
many | TRBD1 | TRBJ2-1 | TRBV6-2/TRBV6-3 | CASSYSFDRDPYNEQFF | TGTGCCAGCAGTTACTCTTTCGACAGGGACCCCTACAATGAGCAGTTCTTC
few | NA | TRBJ2-4 | TRBV30 | CAWSVGDAKNIQYF | TGTGCCTGGAGTGTAGGGGATGCCAAAAACATTCAGTACTTC
many | TRBD2 | TRBJ2-5 | TRBV7-9 | CAGFGAGGEETQYF | TGTGCCGGGTTCGGAGCGGGAGGCGAGGAGACCCAGTACTTC
NA | NA | TRBJ2-2 | TRBV5-6 | CASSDLAVSGELFF | TGTGCCAGCAGCGACCTAGCCGTGTCCGGGGAGCTGTTTTTT
NA | NA | TRBJ2-5 | TRBV18 | CASSPPIVETQYF | TGTGCCAGCTCACCCCCTATCGTGGAGACCCAGTACTTC
many | NA | TRBJ2-4 | TRBV29-1 | CSVFGRAKNIQYF | TGCAGCGTTTTTGGGAGAGCCAAAAACATTCAGTACTTC
many | TRBD2 | TRBJ2-1 | TRBV5-1 | CASSFSGAYNEQFF | TGCGCCAGCAGCTTTAGCGGGGCTTACAATGAGCAGTTCTTC
many | NA | TRBJ2-3 | TRBV5-1 | CASSLGYRDTQYF | TGCGCCAGCAGCTTGGGATACCGGGATACGCAGTATTTT
many | NA | TRBJ2-1 | TRBV7-9 | CASSLSSISYNEQFF | TGTGCCAGCAGCTTGAGTTCGATATCCTACAATGAGCAGTTCTTC
many | NA | TRBJ2-2 | TRBV15 | CATSRSGVNTGELFF | TGTGCCACCAGCAGATCAGGGGTCAACACCGGGGAGCTGTTTTTT
NA | TRBD2 | TRBJ2-1 | TRBV28 | CASSLPERGYNEQFF | TGTGCCAGCAGTTTGCCTGAGCGGGGATACAATGAGCAGTTCTTC
many | NA | TRBJ1-6 | TRBV29-1 | CSVEAFRRSPLHF | TGCAGCGTTGAGGCATTTAGAAGATCACCCCTCCACTTT
few | TRBD2 | TRBJ2-3 | TRBV5-1 | CASRRLAPSTDTQYF | TGCGCCAGCAGGCGACTAGCACCGAGCACAGATACGCAGTATTTT
NA | TRBD2 | TRBJ2-3 | TRBV11-2 | CASSLGDYLGTQYF | TGTGCCAGCAGCTTAGGGGACTACCTAGGTACGCAGTATTTT
few | NA | TRBJ2-5 | TRBV5-1 | CASSSAVQETQYF | TGCGCCAGCAGCTCGGCAGTCCAAGAGACCCAGTACTTC
NA | NA | TRBJ2-1 | TRBV30 | CAWREGREQFF | TGTGCCTGGAGAGAGGGCCGTGAGCAGTTCTTC
few | NA | TRBJ2-3 | TRBV11-2 | CASSLIQGDTDTQYF | TGTGCCAGCAGCTTAATCCAGGGCGACACAGATACGCAGTATTTT
many | NA | TRBJ2-3 | TRBV15 | CATSSRALDTDTQYF | TGTGCCACCAGCAGTAGGGCTCTCGACACAGATACGCAGTATTTT
many | TRBD2 | TRBJ2-7 | TRBV29-1 | CSVDNLSGRAYEQYF | TGCAGCGTTGATAATCTTAGCGGGAGGGCCTACGAGCAGTACTTC
NA | NA | TRBJ2-5 | TRBV6-5 | CASSYYKQVETQYF | TGTGCCAGCAGTTATTACAAACAGGTGGAGACCCAGTACTTC
many | NA | TRBJ2-7 | TRBV13 | CASSWGQGRREQYF | TGTGCCAGCAGCTGGGGACAAGGGAGGCGCGAGCAGTACTTC
many | NA | TRBJ1-1 | TRBV5-1 | CASSLGVGTEAFF | TGCGCCAGCAGCTTGGGGGTAGGCACTGAAGCTTTCTTT
few | NA | TRBJ1-1 | TRBV11-2 | CASSLVPRQLNTEAFF | TGTGCCAGCAGCTTAGTTCCCCGCCAGTTGAACACTGAAGCTTTCTTT
few | NA | TRBJ1-1 | TRBV27 | CASSVGTYTEAFF | TGTGCCAGCAGCGTAGGGACTTACACTGAAGCTTTCTTT
NA | TRBD2 | TRBJ2-2 | TRBV7-9 | CASSPGTTPTGELFF | TGTGCCAGCAGCCCTGGGACTACACCCACCGGGGAGCTGTTTTTT
NA | NA | TRBJ2-1 | TRBV6-2/TRBV6-3 | CASSYGGGSHNEQFF | TGTGCCAGCAGTTACGGGGGAGGCTCCCACAATGAGCAGTTCTTC
NA | NA | TRBJ2-5 | TRBV20-1 | CSATGTEETQYF | TGCAGTGCTACCGGGACTGAAGAGACCCAGTACTTC
NA | TRBD2 | TRBJ2-1 | TRBV12-5 | CASGLGGRDYNEQFF | TGTGCTAGTGGTTTGGGGGGGAGGGACTACAATGAGCAGTTCTTC
many | NA | TRBJ2-1 | TRBV5-5 | CASSFSPGSSSYNEQFF | TGTGCCAGCAGCTTCTCGCCTGGGTCGAGCTCCTACAATGAGCAGTTCTTC
many | TRBD2 | TRBJ2-3 | TRBV20-1 | CSARSGAGVGDTQYF | TGCAGTGCTAGATCTGGAGCGGGGGTCGGGGATACGCAGTATTTT
many | NA | TRBJ2-2 | TRBV15 | CATSTRRSGELFF | TGTGCCACCAGCACCCGCAGGTCCGGGGAGCTGTTTTTT
few | TRBD2 | TRBJ2-3 | TRBV28 | CASSSRLAGAPTQYF | TGTGCCAGCAGTAGTCGGCTAGCGGGAGCCCCTACGCAGTATTTT
many | TRBD2 | TRBJ2-1 | TRBV6-5 | CASSFATGTSGNNEQFF | TGTGCCAGCAGTTTCGCCACCGGGACTAGCGGCAACAATGAGCAGTTCTTC
many | NA | TRBJ2-1 | TRBV7-9 | CASMGRWTYNEQFF | TGTGCCAGCATGGGCAGATGGACGTACAATGAGCAGTTCTTC
NA | TRBD1 | TRBJ2-1 | TRBV14 | CASSGYRDRGYNEQFF | TGTGCCAGCAGCGGATACCGGGACAGGGGATACAATGAGCAGTTCTTC
NA | NA | TRBJ2-1 | TRBV27 | CASSFSPRNEQFF | TGTGCCAGCAGTTTCTCCCCACGCAATGAGCAGTTCTTC
NA | TRBD2 | TRBJ2-1 | TRBV5-8 | CASVAGTREQFF | TGTGCCAGCGTAGCGGGAACGCGCGAGCAGTTCTTC
many | NA | TRBJ2-1 | TRBV20-1 | CSARVPAFDEQFF | TGCAGTGCTAGGGTCCCCGCCTTCGATGAGCAGTTCTTC
many | TRBD2 | TRBJ2-1 | TRBV6-1 | CASTSSGRAFNEQFF | TGTGCCAGCACCTCTAGCGGGAGGGCCTTCAATGAGCAGTTCTTC
many | NA | TRBJ1-2 | TRBV6-2/TRBV6-3 | CASSYPGRVDYTF | TGTGCCAGCAGTTACCCGGGACGCGTTGACTACACCTTC
NA | NA | TRBJ2-2 | TRBV7-2 | CASSLGEGNTGELFF | TGTGCCAGCAGCTTAGGTGAAGGGAACACCGGGGAGCTGTTTTTT
few | NA | TRBJ2-5 | TRBV7-2 | CASSWARMVKETQYF | TGTGCCAGCAGCTGGGCTAGGATGGTGAAAGAGACCCAGTACTTC